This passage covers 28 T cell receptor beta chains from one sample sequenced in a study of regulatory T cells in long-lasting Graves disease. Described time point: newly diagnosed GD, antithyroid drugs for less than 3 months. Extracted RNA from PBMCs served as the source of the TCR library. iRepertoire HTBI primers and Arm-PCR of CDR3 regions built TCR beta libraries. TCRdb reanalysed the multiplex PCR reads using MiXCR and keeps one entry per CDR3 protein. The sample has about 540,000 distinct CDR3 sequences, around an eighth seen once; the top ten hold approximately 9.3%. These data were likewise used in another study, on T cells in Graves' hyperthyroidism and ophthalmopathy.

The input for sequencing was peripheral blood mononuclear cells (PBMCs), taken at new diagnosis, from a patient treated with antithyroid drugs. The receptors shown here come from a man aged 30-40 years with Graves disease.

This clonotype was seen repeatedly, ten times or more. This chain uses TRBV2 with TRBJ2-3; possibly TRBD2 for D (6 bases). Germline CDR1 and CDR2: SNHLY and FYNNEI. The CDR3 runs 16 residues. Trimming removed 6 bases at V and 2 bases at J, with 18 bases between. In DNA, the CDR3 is TGTGCCAGCAGGGGAGGACGGTGGGGTCCCACAGATACGCAGTATTTT. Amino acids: CASRGGRWGPTDTQYF.

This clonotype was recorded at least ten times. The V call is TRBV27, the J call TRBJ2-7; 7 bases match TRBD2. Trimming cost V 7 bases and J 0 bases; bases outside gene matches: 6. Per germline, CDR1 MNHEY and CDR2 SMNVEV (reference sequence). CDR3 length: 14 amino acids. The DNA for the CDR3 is TGTGCCAGCAAGGCGGGAGTTCTCTCCTACGAGCAGTACTTC. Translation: CASKAGVLSYEQYF.

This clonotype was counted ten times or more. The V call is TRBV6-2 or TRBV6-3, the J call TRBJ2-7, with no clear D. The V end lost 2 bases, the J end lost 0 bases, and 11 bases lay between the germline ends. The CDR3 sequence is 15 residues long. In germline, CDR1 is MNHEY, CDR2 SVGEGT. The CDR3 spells CASSYGPATSYEQYF. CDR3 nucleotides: TGTGCCAGCAGTTACGGCCCGGCGACCTCCTACGAGCAGTACTTC.

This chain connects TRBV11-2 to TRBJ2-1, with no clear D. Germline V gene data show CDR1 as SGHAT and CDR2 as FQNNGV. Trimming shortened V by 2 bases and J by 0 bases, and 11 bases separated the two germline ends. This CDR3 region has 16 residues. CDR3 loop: CASSLIVGYSYNEQFF. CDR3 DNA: TGTGCCAGCAGCTTAATTGTAGGCTACTCCTACAATGAGCAGTTCTTC.

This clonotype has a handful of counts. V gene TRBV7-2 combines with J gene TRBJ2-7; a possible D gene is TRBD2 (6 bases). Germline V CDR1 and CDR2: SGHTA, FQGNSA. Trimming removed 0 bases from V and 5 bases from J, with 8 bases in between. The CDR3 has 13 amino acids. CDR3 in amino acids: CASSLAGRNEQYF. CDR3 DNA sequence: TGTGCCAGCAGCTTAGCAGGGAGGAACGAGCAGTACTTC.

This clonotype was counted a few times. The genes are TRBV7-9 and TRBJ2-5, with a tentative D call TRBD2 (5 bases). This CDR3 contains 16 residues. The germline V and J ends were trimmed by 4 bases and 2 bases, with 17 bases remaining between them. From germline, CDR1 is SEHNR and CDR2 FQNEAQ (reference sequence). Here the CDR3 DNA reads TGTGCCAGCAGCTCCATCGGGATTAGAAGACAAGAGACCCAGTACTTC. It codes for CASSSIGIRRQETQYF.

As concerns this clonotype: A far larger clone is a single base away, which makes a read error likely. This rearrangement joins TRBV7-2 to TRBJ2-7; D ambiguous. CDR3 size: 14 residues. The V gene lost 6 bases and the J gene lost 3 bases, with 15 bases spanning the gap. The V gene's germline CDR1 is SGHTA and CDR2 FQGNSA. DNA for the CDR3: TGTGCCAGCAGGCCAGATCCCCGTTTCTACGAGCAGTACTTC. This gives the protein CASRPDPRFYEQYF.

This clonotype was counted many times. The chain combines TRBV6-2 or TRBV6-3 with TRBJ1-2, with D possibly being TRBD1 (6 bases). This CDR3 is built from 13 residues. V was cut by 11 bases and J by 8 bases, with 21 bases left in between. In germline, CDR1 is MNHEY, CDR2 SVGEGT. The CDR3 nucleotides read TGTGCCGGCCTTACAGGGCGTTCAGGAGGCTACACCTTC. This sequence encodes CAGLTGRSGGYTF.

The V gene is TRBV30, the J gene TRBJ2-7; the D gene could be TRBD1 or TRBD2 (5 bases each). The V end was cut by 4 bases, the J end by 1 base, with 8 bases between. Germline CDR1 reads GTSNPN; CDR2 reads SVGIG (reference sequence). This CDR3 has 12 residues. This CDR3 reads CAWMGVSYEQYF. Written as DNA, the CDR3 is TGTGCCTGGATGGGGGTATCCTACGAGCAGTACTTC.

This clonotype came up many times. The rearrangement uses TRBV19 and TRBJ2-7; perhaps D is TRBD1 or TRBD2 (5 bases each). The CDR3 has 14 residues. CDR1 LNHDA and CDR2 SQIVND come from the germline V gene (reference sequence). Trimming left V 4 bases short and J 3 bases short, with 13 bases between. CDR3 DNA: TGTGCCAGTAGTAACCAGGGAGCGGTCTACGAGCAGTACTTC. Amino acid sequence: CASSNQGAVYEQYF.

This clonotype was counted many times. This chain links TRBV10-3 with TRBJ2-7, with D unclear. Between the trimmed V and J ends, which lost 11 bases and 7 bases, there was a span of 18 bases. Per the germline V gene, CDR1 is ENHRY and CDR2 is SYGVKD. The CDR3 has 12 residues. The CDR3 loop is CAGSAVLGEQYF. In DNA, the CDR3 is TGTGCCGGGTCCGCGGTTTTGGGGGAGCAGTACTTC.

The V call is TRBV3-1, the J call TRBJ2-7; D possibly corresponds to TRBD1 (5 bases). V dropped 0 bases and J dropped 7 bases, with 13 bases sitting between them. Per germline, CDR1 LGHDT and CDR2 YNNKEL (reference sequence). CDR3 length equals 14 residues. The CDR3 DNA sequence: TGTGCCAGCAGCCAAGATATGACAGCCGATGAGCAGTACTTC. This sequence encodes CASSQDMTADEQYF.

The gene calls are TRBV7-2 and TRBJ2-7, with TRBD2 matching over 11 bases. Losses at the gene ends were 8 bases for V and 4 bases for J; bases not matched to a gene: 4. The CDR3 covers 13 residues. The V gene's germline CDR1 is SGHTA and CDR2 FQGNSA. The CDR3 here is CASGTSGFYEQYF. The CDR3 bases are TGTGCCAGCGGGACTAGCGGCTTTTACGAGCAGTACTTC.

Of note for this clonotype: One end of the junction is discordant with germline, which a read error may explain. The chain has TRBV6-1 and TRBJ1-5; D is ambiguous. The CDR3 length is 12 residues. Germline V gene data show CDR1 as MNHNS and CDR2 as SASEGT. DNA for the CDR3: TGTGTCAGCAGTGATCGCGCACAGCCCCAGCATTTT. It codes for CVSSDRAQPQHF.

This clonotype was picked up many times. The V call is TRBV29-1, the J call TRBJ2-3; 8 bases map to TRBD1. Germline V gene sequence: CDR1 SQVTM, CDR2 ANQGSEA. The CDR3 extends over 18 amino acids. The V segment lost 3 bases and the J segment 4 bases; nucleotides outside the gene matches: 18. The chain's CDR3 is CSVERLRGPAQEPDTQYF. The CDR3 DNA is TGCAGCGTTGAGCGGCTCAGGGGGCCAGCACAAGAACCAGATACGCAGTATTTT.

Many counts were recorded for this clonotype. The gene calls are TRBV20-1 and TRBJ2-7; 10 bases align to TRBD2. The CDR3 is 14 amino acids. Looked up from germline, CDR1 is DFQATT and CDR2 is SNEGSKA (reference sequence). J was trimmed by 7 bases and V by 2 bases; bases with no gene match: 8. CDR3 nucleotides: TGCAGTGCTAGATTAGCGGGAGGTTCGCGTGAGCAGTACTTC. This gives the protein CSARLAGGSREQYF.

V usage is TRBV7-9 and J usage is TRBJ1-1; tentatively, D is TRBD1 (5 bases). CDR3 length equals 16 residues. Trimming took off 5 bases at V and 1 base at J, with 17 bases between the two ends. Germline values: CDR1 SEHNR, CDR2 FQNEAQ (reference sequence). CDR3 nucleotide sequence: TGTGCCAGCAGCCCATTAGGGACTCCCACGAACACTGAAGCTTTCTTT. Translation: CASSPLGTPTNTEAFF.

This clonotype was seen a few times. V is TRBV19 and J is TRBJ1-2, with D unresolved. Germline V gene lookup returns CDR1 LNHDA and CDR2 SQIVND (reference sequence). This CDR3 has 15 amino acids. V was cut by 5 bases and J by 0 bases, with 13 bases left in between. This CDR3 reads CASSPQTHTNYGYTF. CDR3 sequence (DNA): TGTGCCAGTAGTCCACAGACACATACTAACTATGGCTACACCTTC.

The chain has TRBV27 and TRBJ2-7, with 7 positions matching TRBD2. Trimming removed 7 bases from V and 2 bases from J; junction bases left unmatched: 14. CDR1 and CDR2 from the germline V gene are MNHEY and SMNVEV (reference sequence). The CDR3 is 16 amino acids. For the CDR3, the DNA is TGTGCCAGCACCCCAGTTGGGCTAGCGGAACCCTACGAGCAGTACTTC. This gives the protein CASTPVGLAEPYEQYF.

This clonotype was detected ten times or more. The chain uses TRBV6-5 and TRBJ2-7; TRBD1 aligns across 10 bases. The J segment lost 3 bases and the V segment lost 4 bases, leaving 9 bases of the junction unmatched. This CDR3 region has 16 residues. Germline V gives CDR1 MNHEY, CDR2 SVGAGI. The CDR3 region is CASSSASGQGNYEQYF. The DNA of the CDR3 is TGTGCCAGCAGTTCTGCCTCGGGACAGGGGAACTACGAGCAGTACTTC.

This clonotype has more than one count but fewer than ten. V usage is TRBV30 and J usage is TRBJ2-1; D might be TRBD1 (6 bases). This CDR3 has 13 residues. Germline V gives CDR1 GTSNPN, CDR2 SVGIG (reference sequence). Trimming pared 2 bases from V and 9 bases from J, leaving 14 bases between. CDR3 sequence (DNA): TGTGCCTGGAGTTCAACAGGGATTAGTGAGCAGTTCTTC. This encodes CAWSSTGISEQFF.

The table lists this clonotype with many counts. Written as DNA, the CDR3 is TGTGCCAGCAGCTTAGTTAGGGGAAAAAACAATGAGCAGTTCTTC. This encodes CASSLVRGKNNEQFF. The J gene is TRBJ2-1, the V gene TRBV7-2, with D possibly matching TRBD1 (5 bases). CDR1 is SGHTA, CDR2 FQGNSA, per germline. The V gene lost 1 base and the J gene lost 5 bases, with 12 bases spanning the gap. The CDR3 has 15 residues.

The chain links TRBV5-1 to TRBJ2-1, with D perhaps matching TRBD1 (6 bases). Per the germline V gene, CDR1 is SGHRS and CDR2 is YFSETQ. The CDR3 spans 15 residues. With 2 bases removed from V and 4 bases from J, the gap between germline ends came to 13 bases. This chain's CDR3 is CASSFIGQIYNEQFF. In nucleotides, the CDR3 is TGCGCCAGCAGCTTTATTGGACAGATATACAATGAGCAGTTCTTC.

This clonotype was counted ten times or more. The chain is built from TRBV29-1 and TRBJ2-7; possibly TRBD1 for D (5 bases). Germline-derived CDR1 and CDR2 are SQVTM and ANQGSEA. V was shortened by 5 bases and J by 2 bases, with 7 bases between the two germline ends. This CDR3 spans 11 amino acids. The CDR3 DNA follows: TGCAGCGTTAGGACACCCTACGAGCAGTACTTC. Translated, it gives CSVRTPYEQYF.

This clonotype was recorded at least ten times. CDR3 in amino acids: CASSRPFGLAGGDTQYF. CDR3 DNA sequence: TGTGCCAGCAGCCGGCCATTCGGACTAGCGGGAGGAGATACGCAGTATTTT. V usage is TRBV7-8 and J usage is TRBJ2-3; the match to TRBD2 covers 14 bases. Germline V gene sequence: CDR1 SGHVS, CDR2 FQNEAQ. V gave up 5 bases and J gave up 5 bases; unmatched junction bases: 9. CDR3 length: 17 amino acids. Looking up the rest from reference TRBV7-8 and TRBJ2-3 gives the full variable domain: GAGVSQSPRYKVAKRGQDVALRCDPISGHVSLFWYQQALGQGPEFLTYFQNEAQLDKSGLPSDRFFAERPEGSVSTLKIQRTQQEDSAVYLCASSRPFGLAGGDTQYFGPGTRLTVL.

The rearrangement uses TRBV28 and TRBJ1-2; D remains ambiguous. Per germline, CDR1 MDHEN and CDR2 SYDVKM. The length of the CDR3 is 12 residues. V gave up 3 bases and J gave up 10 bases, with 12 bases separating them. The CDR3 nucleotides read TGTGCCAGCAGTTTTTCCAGACGTGACTACACCTTC. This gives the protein CASSFSRRDYTF.

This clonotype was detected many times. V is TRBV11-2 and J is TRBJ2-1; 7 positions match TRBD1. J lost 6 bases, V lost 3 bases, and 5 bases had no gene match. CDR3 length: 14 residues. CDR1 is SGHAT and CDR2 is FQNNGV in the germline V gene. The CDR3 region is CASSLDRSGNEQFF. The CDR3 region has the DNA TGTGCCAGCAGCTTGGACAGGTCTGGCAATGAGCAGTTCTTC.

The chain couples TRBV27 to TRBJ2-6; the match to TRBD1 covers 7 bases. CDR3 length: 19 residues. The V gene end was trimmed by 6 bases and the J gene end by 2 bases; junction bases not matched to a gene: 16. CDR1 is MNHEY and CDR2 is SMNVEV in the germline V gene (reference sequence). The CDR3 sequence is CASSPRRGGEITGANVLTF. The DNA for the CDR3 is TGTGCCAGCAGCCCTCGCCGAGGGGGCGAGATTACTGGGGCCAACGTCCTGACTTTC. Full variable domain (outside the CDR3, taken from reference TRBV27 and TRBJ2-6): EAQVTQNPRYLITVTGKKLTVTCSQNMNHEYMSWYRQDPGLGLRQIYYSMNVEVTDKGDVPEGYKVSRKEKRNFPLILESPSPNQTSLYFCASSPRRGGEITGANVLTFGAGSRLTVL.